This TCR beta chain was obtained from a study of blood T cell repertoires in COVID-19. Study information: Donors in the United States, Italy and Spain gave samples during acute or convalescent COVID-19. The analysed material was cDNA or gDNA that came from T cells, B-cell-depleted T cells, or PBMCs.

Authors' analysis steps: Nucleated cell counts were estimated from reference gene primer amplification. This table comes from immunoSEQ multiplex PCR, and its TCRdb copy is limited to in-frame clones, with some not included. For V, J and clone size, that table is used; D and trimming come from the DNA. The sample has over 200,000 clones, 70% to 90% seen once. This CDR3 has 12 amino acids. Sequencing used peripheral blood. The chain recombines TRBV21-1 with TRBJ1-5. TRBV21-1 is reported as a pseudogene. The clonotype comes from a woman aged 30 to 39 who had recovered from COVID-19. CDR3 DNA: TGTGCCAGCAATCGGGGCAATCAGCCCCAGCATTTT. As protein: CASNRGNQPQHF.